The clone carrying this T cell receptor (beta chain) was observed a few times. What it binds is not known. CDR3-region Arm-PCR and iRepertoire HTBI primers produced the TCR beta libraries. In TCRdb, the multiplex PCR reads were re-called with MiXCR into one record per CDR3 protein. This repertoire shows 680,000 or so distinct CDR3 sequences, under 20% found once; its top ten account for 18%. Time point reported: newly diagnosed GD, antithyroid drugs for less than 3 months. PBMC RNA was the source of the TCR library. American Thyroid Association guidelines defined Graves' disease diagnosis. This record comes from a study of regulatory T cells in long-lasting Graves disease. Germline values: CDR1 MDHEN, CDR2 SYDVKM. The V and J ends lost 7 bases and 4 bases respectively, with 20 bases between them. The CDR3 is made up of 17 amino acids. Study conclusions and caveats: Public clonotype sharing was higher in persistent than newly diagnosed patients.

The data also belong to a second study, concerning T cells in Graves' hyperthyroidism and ophthalmopathy. This second study says: Most clonotypes that expanded in the thyroid above 0.001 also showed up in blood. Model predictions of ophthalmopathy came a median approximately 6.8 months before onset.

The material was peripheral blood mononuclear cells (PBMCs), obtained at new diagnosis, from a patient treated with antithyroid drugs. This TCR derives from a woman aged 25 to 39 with Graves disease. This chain joins TRBV28 and TRBJ1-6, with a weak D call TRBD1 (6 bases). CDR3 region: CASTSPGGARYNSPLHF. In DNA, the CDR3 is TGTGCCAGCACCAGCCCGGGGGGGGCGAGGTATAATTCACCCCTCCACTTT. The entire variable domain, with the rest obtained from reference TRBV28 and TRBJ1-6, is as follows: DVKVTQSSRYLVKRTGEKVFLECVQDMDHENMFWYRQDPGLGLRLIYFSYDVKMKEKGDIPEGYSVSREKKERFSLILESASTNQTSMYLCASTSPGGARYNSPLHFGNGTRLTVT.